The sequence of this T cell receptor beta chain was determined in a study of blood T cell repertoires in COVID-19. The V segment lost 2 bases and the J segment 6 bases; nucleotides outside the gene matches: 7. CDR3 length: 15 residues. CDR1 MNHEY and CDR2 SVGEGT come from the germline V gene. This clone was picked up a small number of times. Libraries were prepared by immunoSEQ multiplex PCR; TCRdb keeps only in-frame clonotypes and omits some of them. Found here are almost 50,000 clones, 55% to 70% of them singletons; the top ten hold just under 9%. This chain connects TRBV6-2 or TRBV6-3 to TRBJ2-5; TRBD2 matches at 9 bases. Sequencing used peripheral blood. This sequence was found in a woman between 65 and 79 years old with acute or convalescent COVID-19. This chain's CDR3 is CASSYGRGGQKTQYF. The CDR3 nucleotides read TGTGCCAGCAGTTACGGGCGGGGGGGTCAAAAGACCCAGTACTTC.